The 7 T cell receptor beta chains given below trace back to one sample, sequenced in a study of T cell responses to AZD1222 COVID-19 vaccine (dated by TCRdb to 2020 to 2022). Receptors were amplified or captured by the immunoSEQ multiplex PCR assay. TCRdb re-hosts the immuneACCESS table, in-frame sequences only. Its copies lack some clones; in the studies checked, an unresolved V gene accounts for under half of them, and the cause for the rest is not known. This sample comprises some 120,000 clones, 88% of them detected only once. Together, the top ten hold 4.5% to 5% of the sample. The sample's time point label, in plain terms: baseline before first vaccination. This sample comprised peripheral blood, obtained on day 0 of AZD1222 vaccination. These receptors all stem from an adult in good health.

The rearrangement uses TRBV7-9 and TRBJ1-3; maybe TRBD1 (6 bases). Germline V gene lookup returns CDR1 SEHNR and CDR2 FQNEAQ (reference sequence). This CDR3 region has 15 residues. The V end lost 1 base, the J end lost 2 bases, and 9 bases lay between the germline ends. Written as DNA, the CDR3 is TGTGCCAGCAGCTTAGTTGCAGGGGCTGGAAACACCATATATTTT. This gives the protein CASSLVAGAGNTIYF.

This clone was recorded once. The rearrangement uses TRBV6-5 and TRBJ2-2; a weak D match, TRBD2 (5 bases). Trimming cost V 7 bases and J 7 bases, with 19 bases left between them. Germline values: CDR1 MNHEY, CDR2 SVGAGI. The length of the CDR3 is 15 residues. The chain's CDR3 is CASTNWISGSGELFF. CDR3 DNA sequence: TGTGCCAGCACAAACTGGATAAGTGGGAGCGGGGAGCTGTTTTTT.

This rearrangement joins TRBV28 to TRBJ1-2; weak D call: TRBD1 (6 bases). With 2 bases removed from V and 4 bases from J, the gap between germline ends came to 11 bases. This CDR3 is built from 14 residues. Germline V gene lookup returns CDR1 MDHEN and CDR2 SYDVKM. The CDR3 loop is CASSLGTLPYGYTF. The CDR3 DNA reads TGTGCCAGCAGTTTAGGGACACTACCCTATGGCTACACCTTC.

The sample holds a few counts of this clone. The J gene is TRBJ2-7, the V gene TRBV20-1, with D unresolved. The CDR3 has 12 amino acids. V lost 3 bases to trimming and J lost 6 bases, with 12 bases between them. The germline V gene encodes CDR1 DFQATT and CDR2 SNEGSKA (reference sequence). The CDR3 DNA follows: TGCAGTGCTAGTAGGCAGACACCCGAGCAGTACTTC. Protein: CSASRQTPEQYF.

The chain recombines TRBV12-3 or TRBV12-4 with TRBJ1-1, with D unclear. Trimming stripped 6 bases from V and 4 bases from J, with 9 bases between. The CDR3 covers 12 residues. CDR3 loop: CASSRAGTEAFF. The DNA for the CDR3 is TGTGCCAGCAGCCGTGCGGGCACTGAAGCTTTCTTT.

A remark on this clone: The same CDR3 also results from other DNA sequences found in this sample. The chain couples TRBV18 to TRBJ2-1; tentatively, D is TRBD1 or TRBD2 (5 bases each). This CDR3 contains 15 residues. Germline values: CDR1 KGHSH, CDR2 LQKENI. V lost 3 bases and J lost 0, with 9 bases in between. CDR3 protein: CASSPPGSSYNEQFF. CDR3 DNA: TGTGCCAGCTCACCTCCAGGGAGCTCCTACAATGAGCAGTTCTTC.

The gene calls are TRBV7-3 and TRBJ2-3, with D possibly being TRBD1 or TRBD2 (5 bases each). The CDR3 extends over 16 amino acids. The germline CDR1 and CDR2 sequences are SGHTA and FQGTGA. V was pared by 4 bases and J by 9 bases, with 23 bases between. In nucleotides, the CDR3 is TGTGCCAGCAGCTCACGAGAAACAGCGGACATAAAGACGCAGTATTTT. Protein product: CASSSRETADIKTQYF.